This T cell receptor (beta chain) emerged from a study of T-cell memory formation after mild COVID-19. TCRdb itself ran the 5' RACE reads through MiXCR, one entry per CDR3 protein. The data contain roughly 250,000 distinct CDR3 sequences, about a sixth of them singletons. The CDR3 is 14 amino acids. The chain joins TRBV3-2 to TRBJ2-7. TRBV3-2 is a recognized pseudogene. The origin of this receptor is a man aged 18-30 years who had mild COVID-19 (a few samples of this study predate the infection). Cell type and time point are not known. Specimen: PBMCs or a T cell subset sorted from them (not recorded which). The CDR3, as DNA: TGTGCCAGCAGCCGCGTAGGGAAGTGGAACGAGCAGTACTTC. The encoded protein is CASSRVGKWNEQYF.